The sequence of this T cell receptor (beta chain) was determined in a study of OX40 agonist ivuxolimab in advanced cancers. In the study overall: An anti-OX40 (CD134) antibody with agonistic activity, ivuxolimab, was administered to patients. Patients enrolled in dose escalation were diagnosed with hepatocellular carcinoma, melanoma, renal cell or head and neck cancer. The dose-escalation cohort was around 83% male, with a mean age of around 54 years, ranging roughly 23 to 90.

Produced via immunoSEQ multiplex PCR; TCRdb's table is partial and in-frame only. This sample carries about 20,000 clones, 75% to 90% of them seen once, and the ten largest clones take around 49%. CDR3 length: 19 amino acids. Germline-derived CDR1 and CDR2 are MNHEY and SMNVEV (reference sequence). J was trimmed by 2 bases and V by 3 bases; bases with no gene match: 8. This chain connects TRBV27 to TRBJ2-4; 15 bases line up with TRBD2. This sequence originates from an adult with an advanced solid tumor such as melanoma, head and neck, liver or kidney cancer. The specimen comprised CD4+ or CD8+ T cells sorted from blood, sampled in a trial of the OX40 agonist ivuxolimab. The CDR3 nucleotides read TGTGCCAGCAGTTTGTCGGGACTAGCGGGAGGTAATACCAAAAACATTCAGTACTTC. Translation: CASSLSGLAGGNTKNIQYF.